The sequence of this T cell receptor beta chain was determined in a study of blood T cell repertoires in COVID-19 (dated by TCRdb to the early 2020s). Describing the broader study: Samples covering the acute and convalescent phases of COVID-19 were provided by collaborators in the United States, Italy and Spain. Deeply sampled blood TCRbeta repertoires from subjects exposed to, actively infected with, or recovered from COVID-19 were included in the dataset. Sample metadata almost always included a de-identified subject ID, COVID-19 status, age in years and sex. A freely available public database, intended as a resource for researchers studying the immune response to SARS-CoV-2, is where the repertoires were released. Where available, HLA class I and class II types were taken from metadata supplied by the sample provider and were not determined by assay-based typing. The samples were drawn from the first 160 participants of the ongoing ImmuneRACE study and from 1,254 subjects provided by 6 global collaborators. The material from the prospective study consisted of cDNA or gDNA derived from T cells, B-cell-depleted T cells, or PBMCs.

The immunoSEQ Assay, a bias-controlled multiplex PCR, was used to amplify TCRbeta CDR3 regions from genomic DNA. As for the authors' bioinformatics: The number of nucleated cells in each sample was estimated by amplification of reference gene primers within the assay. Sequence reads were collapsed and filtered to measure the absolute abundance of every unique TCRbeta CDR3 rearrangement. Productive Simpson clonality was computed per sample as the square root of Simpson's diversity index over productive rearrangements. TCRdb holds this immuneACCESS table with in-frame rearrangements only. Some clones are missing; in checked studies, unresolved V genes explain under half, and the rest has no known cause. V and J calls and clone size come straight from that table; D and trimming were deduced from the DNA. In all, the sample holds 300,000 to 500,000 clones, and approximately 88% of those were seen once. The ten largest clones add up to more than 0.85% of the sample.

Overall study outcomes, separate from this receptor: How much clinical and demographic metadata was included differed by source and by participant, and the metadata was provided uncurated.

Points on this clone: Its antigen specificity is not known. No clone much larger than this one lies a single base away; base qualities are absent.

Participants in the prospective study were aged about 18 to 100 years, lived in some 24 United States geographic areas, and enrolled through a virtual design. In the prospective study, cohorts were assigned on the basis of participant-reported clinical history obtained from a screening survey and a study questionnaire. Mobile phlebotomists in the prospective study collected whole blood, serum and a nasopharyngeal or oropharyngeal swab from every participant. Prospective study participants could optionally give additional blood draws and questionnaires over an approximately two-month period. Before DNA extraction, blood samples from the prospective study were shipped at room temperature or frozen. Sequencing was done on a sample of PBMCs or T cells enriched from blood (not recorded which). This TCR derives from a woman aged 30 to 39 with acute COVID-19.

In nucleotides, the sequence is TGTGCCACCAGTGACCGATACGGGGCTTTCTTT. Protein translation: CATSDRYGAFF. Recombination joined TRBV24-1 with TRBJ1-1; no D gene can be assigned with confidence. CDR1 is given as KGHDR and CDR2 as SFDVKD, both from the germline V gene. Spanning cysteine to phenylalanine, the CDR3 consists of 11 amino acids. Only the CDR3 portion is preserved as DNA: 33 bases, with reading frame beginning at the first base. Trimming at the junction amounts to 4 bases on V and 11 bases on J, and the germline ends lie 10 bases apart.